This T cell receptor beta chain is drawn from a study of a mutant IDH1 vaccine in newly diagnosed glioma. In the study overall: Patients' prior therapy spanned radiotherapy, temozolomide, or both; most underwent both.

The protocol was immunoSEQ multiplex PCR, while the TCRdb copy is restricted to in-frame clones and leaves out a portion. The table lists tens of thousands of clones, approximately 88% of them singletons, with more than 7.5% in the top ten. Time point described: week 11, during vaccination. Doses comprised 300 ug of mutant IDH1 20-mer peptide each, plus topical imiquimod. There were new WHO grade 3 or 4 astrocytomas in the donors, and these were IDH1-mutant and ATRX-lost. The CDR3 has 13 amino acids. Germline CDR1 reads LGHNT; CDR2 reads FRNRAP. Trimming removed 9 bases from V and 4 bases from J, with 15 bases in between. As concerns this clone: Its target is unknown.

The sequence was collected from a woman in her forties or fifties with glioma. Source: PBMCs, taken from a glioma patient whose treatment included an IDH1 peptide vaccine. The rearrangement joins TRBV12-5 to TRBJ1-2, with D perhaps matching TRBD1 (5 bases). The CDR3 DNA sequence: TGTGCTAGCGGCAGGGAGTTGGGCTATGGCTACACCTTC. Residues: CASGRELGYGYTF.